The T cell receptor (beta chain) under discussion was sequenced for a study of blood T cell repertoires in COVID-19 (dated by TCRdb to the early 2020s). For the study in its entirety: Collaborator samples came from the United States, Italy and Spain and covered acute and convalescent phases of COVID-19. The prospective study material was composed of cDNA or gDNA derived from T cells, B-cell-depleted T cells, or PBMCs. Deeply sampled blood TCRbeta repertoires from subjects exposed to, actively infected with, or recovered from COVID-19 were included in the dataset. The repertoires were made available in a free public database intended to serve as a resource for research on the immune response to SARS-CoV-2. Samples came from the ongoing ImmuneRACE study (first 160 participants) plus 1,254 subjects from 6 global collaborators. Nearly every sample came with metadata listing a de-identified subject ID, COVID-19 status, age in years and sex. Where available, HLA class I and class II types were obtained from metadata supplied by the sample provider rather than from assay-based typing. General conclusions and limits of the study: The quantity of clinical and demographic metadata differed by source and by participant and was supplied without curation.

TCRbeta CDR3 regions were amplified from genomic DNA by means of the immunoSEQ Assay, a bias-controlled multiplex PCR. The paper's processing steps were these. The number of nucleated cells in each sample was estimated by amplification of reference gene primers within the assay. To quantify the absolute abundance of each unique TCRbeta CDR3 rearrangement, sequence reads were collapsed and filtered. Productive Simpson clonality was computed per sample as the square root of Simpson's diversity index over productive rearrangements. Here the immuneACCESS table is served through TCRdb, limited to in-frame sequences with V and J called. Missing clones are a known gap in these copies; in checked studies unresolved V genes cover under half, and the rest lacks a known reason. The V and J calls and clone size were taken over from that table, and D and trimming were inferred from the DNA. The sample table shows hundreds of thousands of clones, and 75% to 90% are seen once. The top ten constitute around 1.4% of the sample.

V is cut back by 4 bases and J by 3 bases, with 8 bases in the junction unmatched. The CDR3 numbers 14 residues from cysteine through phenylalanine. Of the read, only the CDR3 DNA is kept; its 42 bases are in frame from base 1. Via the germline V gene, CDR1 is SQVTM and CDR2 ANQGSEA. About this clone itself: What antigen it recognizes has not been identified. Qualities for individual bases were not recorded, and no much larger clone is one base off.

Whole blood was collected in K2EDTA tubes by collaborating institutions according to the institutions' own protocols. For TCRbeta analysis, collaborators shipped samples in one of three forms: frozen whole blood, isolated PBMCs, or DNA extracted from either of those sample types. The chain couples TRBV29-1 to TRBJ2-7, and 8 bases in between align with TRBD1. The sequenced sample consisted of peripheral blood. The sequence came from a woman between 25 and 40 years old with active or convalescent COVID-19. The CDR3: CSVGDRGHFYEQYF. The sequenced DNA: TGCAGCGTTGGCGACAGGGGACATTTCTACGAGCAGTACTTC.